This T cell receptor (beta chain) was identified during a study of T cell repertoires and Cas9 in healthy adults. As for the study in general: CD4 and CD8 compartments: SpCas9-reactive T cells profiled for potency, cytotoxicity, lineage. Overall study results and limits: SpCas9-reactive regulatory T cells reportedly mitigated SpCas9-reactive effector T cells in vitro.

Profiled with immunoSEQ multiplex PCR; TCRdb holds only in-frame clones, not every one. The table records 11,000 to 15,000 clones, about 88% of them present only once. Germline loops: CDR1 LNHDA, CDR2 SQIVND (reference sequence). The CDR3 contains 17 residues. Trimming took 3 bases from V and 0 from J; bases not matched to a gene: 6. Comments on this clone: Antigen: not known.

Sequencing input: Tregs (CD4+, CD25+, CD127-, CD137-, CD154-) from PBMCs; culture status not recorded. The rearrangement joins TRBV19 to TRBJ2-3, with 10 bases aligning to TRBD2. The sequence was collected from a human donor in good health. Here the CDR3 DNA reads TGTGCCAGTAGTATTCTAGCGGGGGCCCCTAGCACAGATACGCAGTATTTT. This sequence encodes CASSILAGAPSTDTQYF.